These T cell receptor beta chains were read from a single sample in a study of patients and donors after allogeneic stem cell transplantation. MiXCR was run by TCRdb on the RT-PCR reads, yielding one entry per CDR3 protein. The sample lists about 960,000 distinct CDR3 sequences, over 15% occurring once. Sequenced sample: blood, either unsorted or a sorted T cell fraction (not recorded which). These receptors came from a human donor who was either an allogeneic HSCT recipient or a stem cell or donor lymphocyte infusion donor (not recorded which). It is not recorded whose cells these are; they may come from a transplant donor. Each CDR3 is given without its conserved first and last residue. The D gene is left open where the match is weak.

d_call	v_call	j_call	cdr3_aa
TRBD1	TRBV12-3/TRBV12-4	TRBJ2-7	ASSGDRVREQY
NA	TRBV5-1	TRBJ1-6	ASSILSRGKNSPLH
TRBD2	TRBV5-1	TRBJ2-7	ASRPTSGSSHEQY
TRBD1	TRBV4-2	TRBJ2-7	ASSQVRDRAAYEQY
NA	TRBV7-9	TRBJ2-1	ASSAQGRHNEQF
TRBD2	TRBV6-1	TRBJ2-3	ASSPRLAVTQY
NA	TRBV27	TRBJ1-1	ASSFAGEALNTEAF
NA	TRBV5-1	TRBJ2-7	ASAWTAFSYEQY
NA	TRBV11-2	TRBJ2-1	ASSPRHEQF
NA	TRBV29-1	TRBJ2-3	SVARGSQY
NA	TRBV12-3/TRBV12-4	TRBJ2-7	ASSFRDGTYEQY
NA	TRBV12-3/TRBV12-4	TRBJ2-2	ASSFGMTGGELF
NA	TRBV18	TRBJ2-3	ASSPPGRGFGDTQY
TRBD1	TRBV7-9	TRBJ2-4	ASSLSGQLAKNIQY
NA	TRBV29-1	TRBJ2-6	SANLGSGANVLT
NA	TRBV2	TRBJ2-5	ASSDAGGPQETQY
NA	TRBV2	TRBJ1-2	ASSLDRPSHYGYT
NA	TRBV5-1	TRBJ2-5	TSSLVGSGVKETQY
NA	TRBV6-5	TRBJ2-7	ASSYGQRFYEQY
TRBD2	TRBV6-1	TRBJ2-3	ASGTGTTRNLGTDTQY
NA	TRBV2	TRBJ2-1	ASSPQPYNEQF
NA	TRBV12-3/TRBV12-4	TRBJ1-1	ASSFGLGGEAF
NA	TRBV12-3/TRBV12-4	TRBJ1-2	ASSPRWEGYT
NA	TRBV20-1	TRBJ2-7	SARYFFTAYEQY
NA	TRBV5-1	TRBJ2-7	ASSLALRQAYEQY
NA	TRBV5-1	TRBJ2-4	ASSFYRDTQKNIQY
TRBD1	TRBV20-1	TRBJ2-4	GTTGENIQY
NA	TRBV5-5	TRBJ1-2	ASEQNYGYT
NA	TRBV7-8	TRBJ1-5	ASNLGQGASNQPQH
TRBD1	TRBV12-3/TRBV12-4	TRBJ2-5	ASSRTGGVYLRETQY
TRBD2	TRBV5-6	TRBJ2-7	ASSRRTKRGPNYEQY
TRBD2	TRBV14	TRBJ2-5	ASSHGASGRASGETQY
NA	TRBV7-9	TRBJ2-7	ASSSTGTRDSKQY
TRBD2	TRBV5-1	TRBJ2-1	ASSSGTSGSSYNEQF
NA	TRBV4-3	TRBJ2-1	ASSPEEYNEQF
NA	TRBV18	TRBJ1-6	ASSAGLGYNSPLH
TRBD2	TRBV6-1	TRBJ2-3	ASSRSGGARTDTQY
TRBD1	TRBV6-5	TRBJ1-1	ASSWGGTGRKTEAF
NA	TRBV9	TRBJ2-6	ASSGISGANVLT
NA	TRBV7-2	TRBJ2-3	ASSSVSRRSSTDTQY
NA	TRBV6-2/TRBV6-3	TRBJ1-5	ASSRREGQPQH
NA	TRBV5-1	TRBJ1-4	ASSSGWLDEKLF
NA	TRBV5-5	TRBJ1-3	ASSLESGFSGNTIY
NA	TRBV18	TRBJ1-2	ASSLRSTVNYGYT
TRBD1	TRBV2	TRBJ1-2	ASSENLQGIYGYT
TRBD1	TRBV20-1	TRBJ1-1	SAPTGWTEAF
NA	TRBV5-1	TRBJ2-7	ASSLVVGSYEQY
NA	TRBV27	TRBJ2-1	ASSPTSRWGSNEQF
TRBD2	TRBV6-5	TRBJ2-7	ASSYGRDGLYEQY
TRBD2	TRBV20-1	TRBJ2-3	SARRPLALAGLTDTQY
NA	TRBV20-1	TRBJ1-4	SARGSYDEKLF
NA	TRBV5-5	TRBJ2-1	ASSSFSASYNEQF
NA	TRBV6-2/TRBV6-3	TRBJ1-2	ASSYRLNYGYT
TRBD1	TRBV20-1	TRBJ1-1	SATKTGRTEAF
TRBD1	TRBV7-9	TRBJ1-6	ASSSGQGWNSPLH
TRBD2	TRBV9	TRBJ2-1	ASSTTSGGPQRNEQF
NA	TRBV11-1	TRBJ2-2	ASSPPGAGRGELF
TRBD2	TRBV4-3	TRBJ2-1	ASSQDPSGAEGEQF